These 29 T cell receptor beta chains originate from one sample sequenced in a study of blood T cell repertoires in COVID-19. Generated by immunoSEQ multiplex PCR, the TCRdb table keeps only in-frame clones and is missing some. The data hold fewer than 85,000 clones, with roughly 80% observed a single time. The specimen was peripheral blood. The receptor set was obtained from a woman aged 60-75 years with acute or convalescent COVID-19.

The V call is TRBV27, the J call TRBJ2-5; TRBD1 aligns across 7 bases. V shed 5 bases and J 5 bases; nucleotides not matched to a gene: 17. Germline lookup yields CDR1 MNHEY and CDR2 SMNVEV (reference sequence). This CDR3 has 17 residues. CDR3 residues: CASSRIDRVGPWETQYF. CDR3 coding DNA: TGTGCCAGCAGTAGGATAGACAGGGTAGGGCCTTGGGAGACCCAGTACTTC.

The rearrangement joins TRBV7-2 to TRBJ2-2, with TRBD2 as a possible D gene (6 bases). V was pared by 3 bases and J by 7 bases, with 18 bases between. From germline, CDR1 is SGHTA and CDR2 FQGNSA. This CDR3 is 16 amino acids long. The CDR3, as DNA: TGTGCCAGCAGCTTTGACCCCCAACGGGGAGGCGGGGAGCTGTTTTTT. Translating gives CASSFDPQRGGGELFF.

This chain uses TRBV10-1 with TRBJ2-1, with 7 positions matching TRBD1. V was pared by 5 bases and J by 6 bases, with 4 bases of the junction left unmatched. Germline CDR1 reads WNHNN; CDR2 reads SYGVQD (reference sequence). The CDR3 is made up of 13 amino acids. This CDR3 reads CASSQGTVNEQFF. Here the CDR3 DNA reads TGCGCCAGCAGTCAAGGGACAGTCAATGAGCAGTTCTTC.

This chain joins TRBV5-1 and TRBJ1-2; 8 bases agree with TRBD1. V gave up 2 bases and J gave up 4 bases; unmatched junction bases: 4. Germline loops: CDR1 SGHRS, CDR2 YFSETQ. The CDR3 has 14 amino acids. CDR3 region: CASSLPGQVYGYTF. CDR3 sequence (DNA): TGCGCCAGCAGCTTACCGGGACAGGTCTATGGCTACACCTTC.

This chain joins TRBV1 and TRBJ2-5; whether TRBD2, the table's D call, matches the DNA was not checked. TRBV1 is a pseudogene locus. The CDR3 has 17 amino acids. The CDR3 bases are TGCACCAGCAGCCCCCGACCGAGGGGGGGGGCCGGGGAGACCCAGTACTTC. Translation: CTSSPRPRGGAGETQYF.

The chain carries TRBV11-2 and TRBJ1-4; D not certain. Germline V lookup: CDR1 SGHAT, CDR2 FQNNGV. V was pared by 6 bases and J by 6 bases, with 14 bases between. The CDR3 has 14 amino acids. Here the CDR3 reads CASRHGRVDEKLFF. CDR3 nucleotide sequence: TGTGCCAGCAGACACGGGAGGGTTGATGAAAAACTGTTTTTT.

This clone was observed a few times. The chain is built from TRBV19 and TRBJ1-2; 8 bases line up with TRBD1. The length of the CDR3 is 15 residues. V trimming: 3 bases; J trimming: 5 bases; junction bases outside the gene matches: 8. CDR1 LNHDA and CDR2 SQIVND come from the germline V gene (reference sequence). DNA for the CDR3: TGTGCCAGTAGTATCTCCGCAGGGGGCGCATATGGCTACACCTTC. As protein: CASSISAGGAYGYTF.

This chain links TRBV2 with TRBJ1-5; 7 positions agree with TRBD1. Germline V lookup: CDR1 SNHLY, CDR2 FYNNEI. The length of the CDR3 is 13 residues. V lost 10 bases, J lost 4 bases, and 7 bases stayed unmatched. DNA for the CDR3: TGTGCCACCTCACAGGGGAGGAATCAGCCCCAGCATTTT. Its translation is CATSQGRNQPQHF.

The chain employs TRBV12-5 and TRBJ1-5, with a weak D call TRBD1 (6 bases). The CDR3 contains 18 residues. Germline V lookup: CDR1 LGHNT, CDR2 FRNRAP. The V end lost 3 bases, the J end lost 1 base, and 19 bases lay between the germline ends. The CDR3 loop reads CASGFLLENRVSNQPQHF. The CDR3, as DNA: TGTGCTAGTGGTTTCTTACTAGAAAACAGGGTAAGCAATCAGCCCCAGCATTTT.

The V gene is TRBV18, the J gene TRBJ1-5; a possible D gene is TRBD1 (5 bases). Germline CDR1 KGHSH, CDR2 LQKENI. CDR3 length equals 14 residues. The V and J ends lost 3 bases and 12 bases respectively, with 18 bases between them. The CDR3 reads CASSPVNQGSRQHF. As DNA, the CDR3 is TGTGCCAGCTCACCGGTTAATCAGGGTTCCCGCCAGCATTTT.

V gene TRBV10-1 combines with J gene TRBJ2-1; D might be TRBD1 (6 bases). Germline CDR1 reads WNHNN; CDR2 reads SYGVQD (reference sequence). Trimming took off 5 bases at V and 9 bases at J, with 11 bases between the two ends. The CDR3 consists of 12 residues. CDR3 sequence: CASSNRVGEQFF. CDR3 coding DNA: TGCGCCAGCAGTAACAGGGTTGGTGAGCAGTTCTTC.

The rearrangement joins TRBV20-1 to TRBJ1-1; D is possibly TRBD1 (6 bases). Trimming cost V 3 bases and J 3 bases, with 23 bases left between them. The CDR3 contains 17 residues. Looked up from germline, CDR1 is DFQATT and CDR2 is SNEGSKA (reference sequence). The CDR3 DNA reads TGCAGTGCTAGTCAGTTCGGGACAATACCCGGGGACACTGAAGCTTTCTTT. Protein sequence: CSASQFGTIPGDTEAFF.

The rearrangement joins TRBV3-1 (or the pseudogene TRBV3-2) to TRBJ2-1, with 12 positions matching TRBD2. Germline V gene sequence: CDR1 LGHDT, CDR2 YNNKEL (reference sequence). J was trimmed by 10 bases and V by 4 bases; bases with no gene match: 8. The CDR3 sequence is 15 residues long. The CDR3 loop reads CASSPASGGAQEQFF. Written as DNA, the CDR3 is TGTGCCAGCAGCCCCGCTAGCGGGGGGGCGCAAGAGCAGTTCTTC.

This clone showed up just a few times. The chain has TRBV6-5 and TRBJ2-7, with D perhaps TRBD2 (6 bases). Germline loops: CDR1 MNHEY, CDR2 SVGAGI. V lost 6 bases and J 0 bases, leaving 12 bases between the germline ends. The CDR3 length is 14 residues. The CDR3 bases are TGTGCCAGCAGGGGCGGGGTAGGCTCCTACGAGCAGTACTTC. This encodes CASRGGVGSYEQYF.

The chain uses TRBV2 and TRBJ2-1; 10 nucleotides line up with TRBD1. CDR3 length: 14 residues. Trimming at V came to 5 bases and at J to 11 bases, leaving 9 bases not matched to a gene. Germline V CDR1 and CDR2: SNHLY, FYNNEI. CDR3 amino acids: CASSPPGQGTKQFF. The CDR3 nucleotides are TGTGCCAGCAGTCCCCCGGGACAGGGGACTAAGCAGTTCTTC.

The chain uses TRBV6-5 and TRBJ1-2, with D maybe TRBD1 (6 bases). Germline V CDR1 and CDR2: MNHEY, SVGAGI. V was pared by 8 bases and J by 3 bases, with 13 bases between. The CDR3 runs to 13 residues. Here the CDR3 DNA reads TGTGCCAGCTTTGACAGGATCCACTATGGCTACACCTTC. Its protein is CASFDRIHYGYTF.

The CDR3 is CASSLGQGGGELFF. As DNA, the CDR3 is TGTGCCAGCAGCCTTGGACAGGGAGGCGGGGAGCTGTTTTTT. This sequence joins TRBV3-1 (or the pseudogene TRBV3-2) and TRBJ2-2; the match to TRBD1 covers 8 bases. V shed 4 bases and J 7 bases; nucleotides not matched to a gene: 5. Germline CDR1 LGHDT, CDR2 YNNKEL (reference sequence). The CDR3 totals 14 residues.

The rearrangement joins TRBV10-1 to TRBJ1-1; D unclear. This CDR3 comprises 13 residues. CDR1 and CDR2 (germline): WNHNN, SYGVQD (reference sequence). Trimming stripped 5 bases from V and 3 bases from J, with 10 bases between. In nucleotides, the CDR3 is TGCGCCAGCAGTCAGGCTCAGCACACTGAAGCTTTCTTT. This sequence encodes CASSQAQHTEAFF.

The rearrangement links TRBV7-2 to TRBJ2-3; tentative D call: TRBD2 (6 bases). The germline CDR1 and CDR2 sequences are SGHTA and FQGNSA. This CDR3 has 16 residues. V lost 1 base and J 4 bases, leaving 15 bases between the germline ends. CDR3 protein: CASSLVADGGADTQYF. Written as DNA, the CDR3 is TGTGCCAGCAGCTTAGTTGCTGATGGAGGGGCAGATACGCAGTATTTT.

The chain employs TRBV6-5 and TRBJ1-4, with a weak D call TRBD1 (6 bases). Trimming pared 0 bases from V and 8 bases from J, leaving 13 bases between. CDR3 size: 15 residues. The germline V gene encodes CDR1 MNHEY and CDR2 SVGAGI. The DNA for the CDR3 is TGTGCCAGCAGTTACTCGGGGGCGTTCGAGGAAAAACTGTTTTTT. Its translation is CASSYSGAFEEKLFF.

The chain employs TRBV11-2 and TRBJ2-1; TRBD2 matches at 11 bases. Germline assignment: CDR1 SGHAT and CDR2 FQNNGV. After removal of 1 base from V and 0 bases from J, the junction contained 8 bases not matched to a gene. The length of the CDR3 is 19 residues. This chain's CDR3 is CASSLVVAGGLLSYNEQFF. DNA for the CDR3: TGTGCCAGCAGCTTAGTAGTAGCGGGGGGGCTCCTCTCCTACAATGAGCAGTTCTTC.

This chain uses TRBV29-1 with TRBJ2-3, with TRBD2 matching 7 bases. The V segment lost 7 bases and the J segment 6 bases; nucleotides outside the gene matches: 13. Germline-derived CDR1 and CDR2 are SQVTM and ANQGSEA. The CDR3 sequence is 14 residues long. CDR3 in amino acids: CSASSGLPSDTQYF. The CDR3, as DNA: TGCAGCGCTAGTAGCGGGCTCCCTTCGGATACGCAGTATTTT.

The chain links TRBV3-1 (or the pseudogene TRBV3-2) to TRBJ2-3; D not resolved. Germline V gene lookup returns CDR1 LGHDT and CDR2 YNNKEL (reference sequence). The ends were cut back, 1 base at V and 2 bases at J, with 4 bases in the middle. The CDR3 is 13 residues long. The CDR3 here is CASSQVITDTQYF. CDR3 coding DNA: TGTGCCAGCAGCCAAGTCATCACAGATACGCAGTATTTT.

CDR3 sequence reads: CASSQEDRELSTEAFF. The DNA of the CDR3 is TGCGCCAGCAGCCAAGAGGACAGGGAGCTGAGCACTGAAGCTTTCTTT. The chain is built from TRBV4-1 and TRBJ1-1; TRBD1 matches 8 bases. This CDR3 has 16 amino acids. V gave up 0 bases and J gave up 4 bases; unmatched junction bases: 7. CDR1 and CDR2 from the germline V gene are MGHRA and YSYEKL.

This clone came up a few times. This chain connects TRBV13 to TRBJ2-5; 9 positions agree with TRBD2. The CDR3 has 15 residues. The germline CDR1 and CDR2 sequences are PRHDT and FYEKMQ (reference sequence). V gave up 5 bases and J gave up 4 bases; unmatched junction bases: 8. In DNA, the CDR3 is TGTGCCAGCAGCATAAAAGTAGCGGGGGCAGAGACCCAGTACTTC. Translated: CASSIKVAGAETQYF.

This sequence joins TRBV6-1 and TRBJ2-1; the match to TRBD1 covers 9 bases. This CDR3 has 16 amino acids. Germline assignment: CDR1 MNHNS and CDR2 SASEGT. After removal of 3 bases from V and 6 bases from J, the junction contained 9 bases not matched to a gene. As DNA, the CDR3 is TGTGCCAGCAGTGAGACGACGGGACAGGGCTCCAATGAGCAGTTCTTC. Protein sequence: CASSETTGQGSNEQFF.

The J gene is TRBJ2-5, the V gene TRBV5-8; 9 positions agree with TRBD1. The CDR3 consists of 16 residues. Germline lookup yields CDR1 SGHTS and CDR2 YDEGEE. V lost 4 bases, J lost 3 bases, and 10 bases stayed unmatched. The CDR3 is CASSLGQGRSEETQYF. The CDR3 DNA reads TGTGCCAGCAGCCTGGGACAGGGAAGGTCCGAAGAGACCCAGTACTTC.

The V and J genes are TRBV5-1 and TRBJ2-3, with D possibly matching TRBD2 (5 bases). CDR1 SGHRS and CDR2 YFSETQ come from the germline V gene. CDR3 length: 13 amino acids. V lost 4 bases and J lost 0, with 6 bases in between. In DNA, the CDR3 is TGCGCCAGCAGCACGGGAAGCACAGATACGCAGTATTTT. Its translation is CASSTGSTDTQYF. Variable domain in full (rest from reference TRBV5-1 and TRBJ2-3): KAGVTQTPRYLIKTRGQQVTLSCSPISGHRSVSWYQQTPGQGLQFLFEYFSETQRNKGNFPGRFSGRQFSNSRSEMNVSTLELGDSALYLCASSTGSTDTQYFGPGTRLTVL.

The genes are TRBV11-2 and TRBJ2-5; a weak D match, TRBD2 (6 bases). CDR1 SGHAT and CDR2 FQNNGV come from the germline V gene. V shed 7 bases and J shed 2 bases, with 17 bases lying between them. CDR3 length: 15 residues. The CDR3 DNA is TGTGCCAGCACCCAAACGGGCGGGGTACAAGAGACCCAGTACTTC. Translated: CASTQTGGVQETQYF.